The 8 T cell receptor beta chains presented below share a single source sample, sequenced in a study of blood T cell repertoires in COVID-19. Produced via immunoSEQ multiplex PCR; TCRdb's table is partial and in-frame only. The data contain around 50,000 clones, more than 75% of them seen just once; the ten biggest clones take up under 25%. The specimen sequenced was peripheral blood. The receptors shown here come from a woman aged 55-70 years with acute or convalescent COVID-19.

The chain recombines TRBV27 with TRBJ2-7, with TRBD2 identical over 7 bases. The J segment lost 7 bases and the V segment lost 6 bases, leaving 12 bases of the junction unmatched. This CDR3 is built from 14 residues. Germline V gives CDR1 MNHEY, CDR2 SMNVEV (reference sequence). The CDR3 sequence is CASSKRGASWEQYF. CDR3 DNA: TGTGCCAGCAGCAAGCGGGGAGCCTCTTGGGAGCAGTACTTC.

The chain uses TRBV2 and TRBJ1-1; no clear D gene. Per the germline V gene, CDR1 is SNHLY and CDR2 is FYNNEI. This CDR3 spans 14 amino acids. Trimming removed 3 bases from V and 3 bases from J, with 11 bases in between. In DNA form, the CDR3 reads TGTGCCAGCAGTGATCCGGGTGGGTACACTGAAGCTTTCTTT. Translated, it gives CASSDPGGYTEAFF.

This rearrangement joins TRBV5-5 to TRBJ1-1, with D unresolved. The ends were cut back, 0 bases at V and 6 bases at J, with 9 bases in the middle. The CDR3 has 13 residues. The germline CDR1 and CDR2 sequences are SGHKS and YYEKEE (reference sequence). In DNA form, the CDR3 reads TGTGCCAGCAGCTTGGGCGGGCTCGCTGAAGCTTTCTTT. It codes for CASSLGGLAEAFF.

In its sample, this clone was seen a few times. The rearrangement uses TRBV5-1 and TRBJ2-3, with 10 positions matching TRBD2. The V and J ends lost 0 bases and 4 bases, in that order; junction bases with no gene match: 2. The germline CDR1 and CDR2 sequences are SGHRS and YFSETQ. The CDR3 extends over 15 amino acids. CDR3 loop: CASSLGTSGPDTQYF. The CDR3 nucleotides read TGCGCCAGCAGCTTGGGGACTAGCGGTCCAGATACGCAGTATTTT.

The J gene is TRBJ1-1, the V gene TRBV20-1; D unresolved. Trimming cost V 6 bases and J 5 bases, with 10 bases left between them. The CDR3 sequence is 11 residues long. The germline V gene encodes CDR1 DFQATT and CDR2 SNEGSKA (reference sequence). The CDR3 sequence is CSAWRETEAFF. The CDR3 coding sequence is TGCAGTGCCTGGAGGGAGACTGAAGCTTTCTTT.

There are a few counts of this clone. This chain joins TRBV3-1 (or the pseudogene TRBV3-2) and TRBJ2-2; 8 nucleotides align to TRBD2. The CDR3 spans 16 residues. V was clipped by 4 bases and J by 7 bases; unmatched bases: 11. Germline V gives CDR1 LGHDT, CDR2 YNNKEL (reference sequence). The CDR3 loop is CASSPRVAGKVGELFF. As DNA, the CDR3 is TGTGCCAGCAGCCCCAGAGTAGCGGGGAAGGTCGGGGAGCTGTTTTTT.

This clone turned up a few times. This chain joins TRBV7-3 and TRBJ1-1; D ambiguous. Trimming pared 2 bases from V and 7 bases from J, leaving 11 bases between. CDR1 SGHTA and CDR2 FQGTGA come from the germline V gene. The CDR3 contains 13 residues. In DNA form, the CDR3 reads TGTGCCAGCAGCTTATTGCAGATCGATGAAGCTTTCTTT. It translates to CASSLLQIDEAFF. Full variable domain (remainder filled in from reference TRBV7-3 and TRBJ1-1): GAGVSQTPSNKVTEKGKYVELRCDPISGHTALYWYRQSLGQGPEFLIYFQGTGAADDSGLPNDRFFAVRPEGSVSTLKIQRTERGDSAVYLCASSLLQIDEAFFGQGTRLTVV.

The rearrangement joins TRBV29-1 to TRBJ1-1; 10 bases match TRBD1. The germline CDR1 and CDR2 sequences are SQVTM and ANQGSEA. After removal of 3 bases from V and 0 bases from J, the junction contained 7 bases not matched to a gene. The CDR3 runs to 16 residues. CDR3 in amino acids: CSVDEGTGAVNTEAFF. The DNA for the CDR3 is TGCAGCGTTGATGAGGGGACAGGGGCGGTGAACACTGAAGCTTTCTTT.